The sequence of this TCR beta chain was determined in a study of graft-versus-host responses after intestinal transplantation. Study background: For two to four years after anti-thymocyte globulin induction, all recipients took tacrolimus and steroids.

Germline values: CDR1 SQVTM, CDR2 ANQGSEA. The CDR3 adds up to 12 amino acids, both ends counted. This clone was seen a single time. The antigen is undetermined. The limits of the CDR3 on the DNA are not certain, so only TCRdb's listed CDR3 is given. Notes on the study in general: Early after transplant, HvG clones declined as circulating GvH clones peaked.

Assay used: immunoSEQ multiplex PCR; TCRdb lists only in-frame clones, some missing. The table has over 60,000 clones, 92% seen once. The TCR was taken from a human patient who received an intestinal transplant, so some T cells may come from the graft donor. The sequencing used bone marrow, collected approximately 700 days after intestinal transplantation. This chain connects TRBV29-1 to TRBJ2-4; no DNA check was done on the table's D call, TRBD2. CDR3 loop: CSVQFGIGSRYF.